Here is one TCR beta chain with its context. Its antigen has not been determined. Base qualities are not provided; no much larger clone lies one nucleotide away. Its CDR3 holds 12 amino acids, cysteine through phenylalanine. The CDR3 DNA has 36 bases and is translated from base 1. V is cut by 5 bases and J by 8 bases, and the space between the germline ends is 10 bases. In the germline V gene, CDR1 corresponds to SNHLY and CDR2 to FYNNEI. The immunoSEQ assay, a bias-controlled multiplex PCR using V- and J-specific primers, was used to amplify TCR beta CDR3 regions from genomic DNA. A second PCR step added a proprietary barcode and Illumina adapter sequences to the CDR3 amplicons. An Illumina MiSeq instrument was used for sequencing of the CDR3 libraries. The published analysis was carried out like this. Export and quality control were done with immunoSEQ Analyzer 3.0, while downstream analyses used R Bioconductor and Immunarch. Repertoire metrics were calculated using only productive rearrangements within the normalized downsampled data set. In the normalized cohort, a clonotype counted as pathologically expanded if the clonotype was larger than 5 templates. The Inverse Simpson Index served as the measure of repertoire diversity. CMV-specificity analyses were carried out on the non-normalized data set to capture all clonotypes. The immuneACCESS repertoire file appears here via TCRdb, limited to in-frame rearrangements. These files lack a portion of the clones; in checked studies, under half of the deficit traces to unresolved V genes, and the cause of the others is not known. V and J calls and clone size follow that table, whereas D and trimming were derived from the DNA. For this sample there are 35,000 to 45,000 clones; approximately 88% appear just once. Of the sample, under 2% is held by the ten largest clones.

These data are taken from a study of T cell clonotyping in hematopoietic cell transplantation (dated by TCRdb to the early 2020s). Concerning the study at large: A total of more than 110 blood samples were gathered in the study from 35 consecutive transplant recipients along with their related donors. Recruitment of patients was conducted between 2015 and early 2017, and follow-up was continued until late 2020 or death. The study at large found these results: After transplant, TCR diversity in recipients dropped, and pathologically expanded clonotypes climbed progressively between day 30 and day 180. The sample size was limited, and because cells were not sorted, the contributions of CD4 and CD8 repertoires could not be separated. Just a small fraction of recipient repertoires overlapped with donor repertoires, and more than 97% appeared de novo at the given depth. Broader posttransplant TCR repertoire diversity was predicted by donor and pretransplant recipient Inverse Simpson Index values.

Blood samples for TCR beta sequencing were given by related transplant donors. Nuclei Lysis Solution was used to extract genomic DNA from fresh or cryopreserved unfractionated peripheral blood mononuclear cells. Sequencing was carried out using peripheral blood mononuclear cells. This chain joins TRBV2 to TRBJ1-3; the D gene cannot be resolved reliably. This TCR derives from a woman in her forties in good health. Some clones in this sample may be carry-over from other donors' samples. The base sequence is TGTGCCAGCAGTTTAAGGGTAGACACCATATATTTT. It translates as CASSLRVDTIYF.